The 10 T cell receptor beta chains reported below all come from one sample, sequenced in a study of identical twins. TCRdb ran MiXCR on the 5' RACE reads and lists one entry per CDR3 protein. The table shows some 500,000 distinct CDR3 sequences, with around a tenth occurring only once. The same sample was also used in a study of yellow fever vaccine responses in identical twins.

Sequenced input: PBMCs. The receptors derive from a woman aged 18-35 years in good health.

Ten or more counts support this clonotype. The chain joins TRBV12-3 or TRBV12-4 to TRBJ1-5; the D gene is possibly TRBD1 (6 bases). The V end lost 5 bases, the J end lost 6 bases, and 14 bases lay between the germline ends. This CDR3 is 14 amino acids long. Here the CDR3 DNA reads TGTGCCAGCAGTAAGGGGGACCCCGGTCAGCCCCAGCATTTT. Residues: CASSKGDPGQPQHF.

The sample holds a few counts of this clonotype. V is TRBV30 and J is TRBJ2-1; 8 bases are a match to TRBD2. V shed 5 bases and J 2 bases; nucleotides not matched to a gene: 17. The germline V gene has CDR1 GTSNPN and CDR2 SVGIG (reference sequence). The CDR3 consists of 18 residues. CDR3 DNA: TGTGCCTGGTCCCGAGGGGGGCCCGGGAGGGGGACCTACAATGAGCAGTTCTTC. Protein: CAWSRGGPGRGTYNEQFF. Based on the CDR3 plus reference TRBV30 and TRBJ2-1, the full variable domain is SQTIHQWPATLVQPVGSPLSLECTVEGTSNPNLYWYRQAAGRGLQLLFYSVGIGQISSEVPQNLSASRPQDRQFILSSKKLLLSDSGFYLCAWSRGGPGRGTYNEQFFGPGTRLTVL.

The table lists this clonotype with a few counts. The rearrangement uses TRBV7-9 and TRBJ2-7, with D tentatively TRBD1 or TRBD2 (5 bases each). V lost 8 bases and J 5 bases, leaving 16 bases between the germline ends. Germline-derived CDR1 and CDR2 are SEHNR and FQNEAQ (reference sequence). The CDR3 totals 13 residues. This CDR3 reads CASYSPGGDEQYF. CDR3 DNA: TGTGCCAGCTATTCCCCTGGGGGAGACGAGCAGTACTTC. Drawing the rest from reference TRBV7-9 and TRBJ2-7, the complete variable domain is DTGVSQNPRHKITKRGQNVTFRCDPISEHNRLYWYRQTLGQGPEFLTYFQNEAQLEKSRLLSDRFSAERPKGSFSTLEIQRTEQGDSAMYLCASYSPGGDEQYFGPGTRLTVT.

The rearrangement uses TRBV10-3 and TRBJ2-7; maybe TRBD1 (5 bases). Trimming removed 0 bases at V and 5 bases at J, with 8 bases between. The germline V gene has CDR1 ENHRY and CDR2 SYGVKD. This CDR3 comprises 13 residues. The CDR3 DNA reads TGTGCCATCAGTGAGTCTAACAGGAACGAGCAGTACTTC. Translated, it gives CAISESNRNEQYF.

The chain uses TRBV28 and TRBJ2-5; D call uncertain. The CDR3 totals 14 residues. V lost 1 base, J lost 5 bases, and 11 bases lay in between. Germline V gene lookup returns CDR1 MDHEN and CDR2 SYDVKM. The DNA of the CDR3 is TGTGCCAGCAGTTTATTGGTGGTATCGGAGACCCAGTACTTC. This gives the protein CASSLLVVSETQYF. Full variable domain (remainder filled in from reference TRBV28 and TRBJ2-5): DVKVTQSSRYLVKRTGEKVFLECVQDMDHENMFWYRQDPGLGLRLIYFSYDVKMKEKGDIPEGYSVSREKKERFSLILESASTNQTSMYLCASSLLVVSETQYFGPGTRLLVL.

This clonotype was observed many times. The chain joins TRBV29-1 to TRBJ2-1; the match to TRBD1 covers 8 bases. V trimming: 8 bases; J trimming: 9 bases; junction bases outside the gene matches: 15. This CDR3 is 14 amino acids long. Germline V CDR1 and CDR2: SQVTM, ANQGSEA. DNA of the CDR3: TGCAGCACCAACGGACAGGGTCCTGGGAGTGAGCAGTTCTTC. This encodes CSTNGQGPGSEQFF.

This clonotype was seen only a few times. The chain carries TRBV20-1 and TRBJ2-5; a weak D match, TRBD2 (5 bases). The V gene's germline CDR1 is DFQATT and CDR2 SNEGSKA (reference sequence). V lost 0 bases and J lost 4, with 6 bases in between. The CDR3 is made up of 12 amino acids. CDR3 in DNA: TGCAGTGCTAGAGATCTAGCAGAGACCCAGTACTTC. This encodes CSARDLAETQYF.

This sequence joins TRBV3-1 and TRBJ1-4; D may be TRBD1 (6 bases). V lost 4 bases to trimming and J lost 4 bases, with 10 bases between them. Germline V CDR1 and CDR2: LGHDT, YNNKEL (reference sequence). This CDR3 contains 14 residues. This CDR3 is CASSLGQNNEKLFF. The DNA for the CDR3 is TGTGCCAGCAGCCTTGGACAGAATAATGAAAAACTGTTTTTT.

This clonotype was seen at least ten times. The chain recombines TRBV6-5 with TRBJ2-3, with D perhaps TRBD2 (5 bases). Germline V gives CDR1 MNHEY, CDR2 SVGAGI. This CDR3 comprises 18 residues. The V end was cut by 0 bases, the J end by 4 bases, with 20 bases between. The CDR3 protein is CASSYSVAQDGIADTQYF. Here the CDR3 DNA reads TGTGCCAGCAGTTACTCGGTTGCACAAGACGGGATCGCAGATACGCAGTATTTT.

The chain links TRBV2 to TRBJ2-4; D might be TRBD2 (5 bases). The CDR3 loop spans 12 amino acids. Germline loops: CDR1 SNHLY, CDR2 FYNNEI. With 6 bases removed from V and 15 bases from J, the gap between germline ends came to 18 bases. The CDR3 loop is CASSEDSGIGYF. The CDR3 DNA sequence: TGTGCCAGCAGCGAGGACTCGGGGATTGGGTACTTC.